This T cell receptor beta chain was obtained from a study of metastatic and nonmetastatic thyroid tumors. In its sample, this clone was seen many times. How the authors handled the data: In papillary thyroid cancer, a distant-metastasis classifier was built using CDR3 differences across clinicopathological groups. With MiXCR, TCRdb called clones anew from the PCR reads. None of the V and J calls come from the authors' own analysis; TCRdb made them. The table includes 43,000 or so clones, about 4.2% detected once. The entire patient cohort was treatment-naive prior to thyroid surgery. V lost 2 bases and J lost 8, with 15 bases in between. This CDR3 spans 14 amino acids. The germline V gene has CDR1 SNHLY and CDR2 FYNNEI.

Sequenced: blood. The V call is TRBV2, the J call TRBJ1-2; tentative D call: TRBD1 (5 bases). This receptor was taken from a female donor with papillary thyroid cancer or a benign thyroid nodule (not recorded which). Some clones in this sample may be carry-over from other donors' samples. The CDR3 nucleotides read TGTGCCAGCAGTGAACAGGGAAACTTCCTAGGCTACACCTTC. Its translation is CASSEQGNFLGYTF.